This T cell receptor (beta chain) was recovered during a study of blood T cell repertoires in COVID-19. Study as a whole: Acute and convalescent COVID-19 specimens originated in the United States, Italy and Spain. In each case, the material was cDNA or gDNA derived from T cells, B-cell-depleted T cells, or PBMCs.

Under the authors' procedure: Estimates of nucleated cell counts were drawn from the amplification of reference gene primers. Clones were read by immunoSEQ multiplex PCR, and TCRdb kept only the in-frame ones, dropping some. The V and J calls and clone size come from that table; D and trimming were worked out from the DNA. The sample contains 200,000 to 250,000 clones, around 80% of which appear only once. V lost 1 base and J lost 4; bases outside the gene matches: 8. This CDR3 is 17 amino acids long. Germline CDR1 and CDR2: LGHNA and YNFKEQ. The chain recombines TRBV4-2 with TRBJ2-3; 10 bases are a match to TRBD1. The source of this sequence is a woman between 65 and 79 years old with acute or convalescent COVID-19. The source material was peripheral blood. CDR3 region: CASSQVTGTGVADTQYF. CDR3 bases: TGTGCCAGCAGCCAAGTAACCGGGACAGGGGTCGCAGATACGCAGTATTTT.